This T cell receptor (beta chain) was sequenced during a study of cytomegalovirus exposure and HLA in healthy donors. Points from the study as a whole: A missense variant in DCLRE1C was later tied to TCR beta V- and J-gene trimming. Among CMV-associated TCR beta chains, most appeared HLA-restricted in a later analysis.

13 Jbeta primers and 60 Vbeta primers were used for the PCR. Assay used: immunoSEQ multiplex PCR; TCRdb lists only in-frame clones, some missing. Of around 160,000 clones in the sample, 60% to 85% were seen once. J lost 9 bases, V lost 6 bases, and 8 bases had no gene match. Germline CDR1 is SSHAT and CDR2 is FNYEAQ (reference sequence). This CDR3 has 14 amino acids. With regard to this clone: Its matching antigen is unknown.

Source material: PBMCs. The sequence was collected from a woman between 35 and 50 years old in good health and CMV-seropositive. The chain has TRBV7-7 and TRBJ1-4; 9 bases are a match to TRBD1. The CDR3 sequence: CASRPGTGYKKLFF. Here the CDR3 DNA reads TGTGCCAGCAGACCCGGGACAGGGTACAAAAAACTGTTTTTT.